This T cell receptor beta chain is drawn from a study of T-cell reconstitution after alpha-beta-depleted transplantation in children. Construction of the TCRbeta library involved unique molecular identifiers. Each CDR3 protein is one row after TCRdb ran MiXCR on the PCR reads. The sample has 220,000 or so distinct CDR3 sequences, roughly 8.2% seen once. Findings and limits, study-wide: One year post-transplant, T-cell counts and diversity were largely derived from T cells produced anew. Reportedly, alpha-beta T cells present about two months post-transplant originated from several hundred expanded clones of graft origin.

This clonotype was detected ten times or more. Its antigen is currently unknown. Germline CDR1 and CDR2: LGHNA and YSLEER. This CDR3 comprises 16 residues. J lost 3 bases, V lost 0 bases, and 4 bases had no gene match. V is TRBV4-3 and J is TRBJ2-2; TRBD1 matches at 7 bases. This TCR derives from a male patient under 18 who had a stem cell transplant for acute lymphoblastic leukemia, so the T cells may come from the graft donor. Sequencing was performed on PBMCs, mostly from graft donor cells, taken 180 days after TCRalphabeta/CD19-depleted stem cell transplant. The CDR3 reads CASSQEWTGHTGELFF. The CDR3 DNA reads TGCGCCAGCAGCCAAGAATGGACAGGACACACCGGGGAGCTGTTTTTT.